Below, 29 T cell receptor beta chains from the same sample are listed, as sequenced in a study of blood T cell repertoires in COVID-19. The protocol was immunoSEQ multiplex PCR, while the TCRdb copy is restricted to in-frame clones and leaves out a portion. The sample shows around 340,000 clones, roughly 90% of them seen only once. Sequencing input: PBMCs or T cells enriched from blood (not recorded which). The receptors here all came from a woman in her twenties or thirties who had been exposed to COVID-19.

This clone was counted a few times. The chain couples TRBV6-4 to TRBJ1-5; 8 bases map to TRBD1. The CDR3 has 15 residues. Germline assignment: CDR1 MRHNA and CDR2 SNTAGT. Trimming removed 6 bases from V and 3 bases from J; junction bases left unmatched: 7. CDR3 in DNA: TGTGCCAGCAGGGGACCGGGACAGGACAATCAGCCCCAGCATTTT. It yields the protein CASRGPGQDNQPQHF.

The V and J genes are TRBV6-5 and TRBJ2-5; 9 nucleotides agree with TRBD2. The CDR3 is made up of 13 amino acids. V trimming: 6 bases; J trimming: 3 bases; junction bases outside the gene matches: 2. The germline gives CDR1 MNHEY, CDR2 SVGAGI. The CDR3 DNA sequence: TGTGCCAGCAGGGCTAGCGGGAAAGAGACCCAGTACTTC. Translation: CASRASGKETQYF.

This rearrangement joins TRBV7-7 to TRBJ2-3; 14 nucleotides agree with TRBD2. This CDR3 region has 16 residues. Germline CDR1 and CDR2: SSHAT and FNYEAQ (reference sequence). V dropped 5 bases and J dropped 1; count of bases not matched to a gene: 2. The CDR3 protein is CASSPGLAGGTDTQYF. CDR3 sequence (DNA): TGTGCCAGCAGCCCGGGACTAGCGGGAGGCACAGATACGCAGTATTTT. The full variable domain, its missing parts supplied by reference TRBV7-7 and TRBJ2-3, is GAGVSQSPRYKVTKRGQDVTLRCDPISSHATLYWYQQALGQGPEFLTYFNYEAQPDKSGLPSDRFSAERPEGSISTLTIQRTEQRDSAMYRCASSPGLAGGTDTQYFGPGTRLTVL.

The chain links TRBV28 to TRBJ2-1; 9 bases are shared with TRBD2. The V gene end was trimmed by 2 bases and the J gene end by 6 bases; junction bases not matched to a gene: 2. Germline V gene sequence: CDR1 MDHEN, CDR2 SYDVKM. CDR3 length equals 14 residues. The CDR3 region has the DNA TGTGCCAGCAGTTTAGCGGGGGGGATCAATGAGCAGTTCTTC. Its protein product is CASSLAGGINEQFF.

The chain has TRBV9 and TRBJ1-2; 12 nucleotides agree with TRBD1. The CDR3 consists of 16 residues. Trimming cost V 3 bases and J 8 bases; bases outside gene matches: 11. Germline V gives CDR1 SGDLS, CDR2 YYNGEE. CDR3 amino acids: CASSARPGQGANGYTF. The DNA for the CDR3 is TGTGCCAGCAGCGCACGCCCGGGACAGGGGGCTAACGGCTACACCTTC.

The chain recombines TRBV13 with TRBJ2-7; TRBD2 is a possible D gene (6 bases). This CDR3 comprises 16 residues. Germline CDR1 and CDR2: PRHDT and FYEKMQ (reference sequence). V was cut by 4 bases and J by 0 bases, with 16 bases left in between. CDR3 in DNA: TGTGCCAGCAGCTCACGGCGCGGGATGAGCTCCTACGAGCAGTACTTC. Its protein is CASSSRRGMSSYEQYF.

V usage is TRBV24-1 and J usage is TRBJ1-2; D uncertain. Germline V CDR1 and CDR2: KGHDR, SFDVKD. The CDR3 runs to 14 residues. The V gene lost 3 bases and the J gene lost 0 bases, with 7 bases spanning the gap. The CDR3 nucleotides are TGTGCCACCAGTGATCCCGGGACTAACTATGGCTACACCTTC. As protein: CATSDPGTNYGYTF.

V gene TRBV27 combines with J gene TRBJ1-2; 8 positions match TRBD1. In germline, CDR1 is MNHEY, CDR2 SMNVEV (reference sequence). This CDR3 has 15 amino acids. V trimming: 8 bases; J trimming: 7 bases; junction bases outside the gene matches: 15. CDR3 nucleotide sequence: TGTGCCAGCGGGAGGGGCGGACAGGGTATAACTGGCTACACCTTC. Its translation: CASGRGGQGITGYTF.

This clone has ten or more counts. This chain connects TRBV28 to TRBJ1-3; no definite D call. Trimming removed 6 bases at V and 8 bases at J, with 14 bases between. The CDR3 is made up of 13 amino acids. Germline assignment: CDR1 MDHEN and CDR2 SYDVKM. The CDR3 here is CASRLRAGDTIYF. The CDR3 nucleotides read TGTGCCAGCAGATTGAGGGCCGGGGACACCATATATTTT.

The chain uses TRBV27 and TRBJ1-4, with D perhaps TRBD1 (5 bases). V was cut by 2 bases and J by 5 bases, with 15 bases left in between. This CDR3 has 16 amino acids. CDR1 and CDR2 from the germline V gene are MNHEY and SMNVEV (reference sequence). The CDR3 bases are TGTGCCAGCAGTTTACCCCCTTGGGGGGAGAATGAAAAACTGTTTTTT. Translation gives CASSLPPWGENEKLFF.

This chain connects TRBV7-9 to TRBJ1-1; no firm D call. Germline V lookup: CDR1 SEHNR, CDR2 FQNEAQ (reference sequence). V lost 2 bases, J lost 5 bases, and 15 bases lay in between. CDR3 length equals 15 residues. The CDR3 sequence is CASSLIRGSMTEAFF. CDR3 nucleotide sequence: TGTGCCAGCAGCTTAATCCGGGGATCGATGACTGAAGCTTTCTTT.

The chain uses TRBV19 and TRBJ1-2; TRBD1 matches at 9 bases. Germline assignment: CDR1 LNHDA and CDR2 SQIVND (reference sequence). J gave up 5 bases and V 4 bases, and 8 bases lay outside the gene matches. The CDR3 sequence is 15 residues long. CDR3 DNA sequence: TGTGCCAGTAGTACCGCCGGGGGACAGGGTTATGGCTACACCTTC. Protein product: CASSTAGGQGYGYTF.

This chain links TRBV12-5 with TRBJ2-3; TRBD2 matches at 11 bases. V shed 8 bases, J shed 4 bases, and the junction held 11 bases outside the gene matches. Looked up from germline, CDR1 is LGHNT and CDR2 is FRNRAP. This CDR3 spans 16 amino acids. CDR3 amino acids: CASYPSGSGRADTQYF. Here the CDR3 DNA reads TGTGCTAGTTACCCCTCTGGTAGCGGGAGGGCAGATACGCAGTATTTT.

The chain couples TRBV24-1 to TRBJ2-3; D perhaps matches TRBD2 (6 bases). The CDR3 is made up of 17 amino acids. Deletions cut 10 bases from V and 0 bases from J, with 22 bases between. Per germline, CDR1 KGHDR and CDR2 SFDVKD. Written as DNA, the CDR3 is TGTGCCACTGGTCTCGGGAGACTAACTCCTAGCACAGATACGCAGTATTTT. Its translation is CATGLGRLTPSTDTQYF.

The V gene is TRBV19, the J gene TRBJ2-5; 7 bases align to TRBD1. The CDR3 is 14 residues long. Germline-derived CDR1 and CDR2 are LNHDA and SQIVND (reference sequence). The V and J ends lost 3 bases and 5 bases, in that order; junction bases with no gene match: 6. CDR3: CASSMLQGTETQYF. The CDR3 DNA sequence: TGTGCCAGTAGTATGCTACAGGGGACGGAGACCCAGTACTTC.

J is TRBJ1-6 and V is TRBV7-9, with no clear D. Looked up from germline, CDR1 is SEHNR and CDR2 is FQNEAQ (reference sequence). Trimming pared 5 bases from V and 8 bases from J, leaving 10 bases between. This CDR3 is 13 amino acids long. CDR3 DNA: TGTGCCAGCAGCGCTTTTAGAGATTCACCCCTCCACTTT. Translated, it gives CASSAFRDSPLHF.

The V call is TRBV5-6, the J call TRBJ2-5, with 13 bases lining up with TRBD2. This CDR3 comprises 17 residues. V lost 0 bases to trimming and J lost 4 bases; unmatched junction nucleotides: 6. Germline V gene lookup returns CDR1 SGHDT and CDR2 YYEEEE. The CDR3 DNA reads TGTGCCAGCAGCTTGGTAGGACTAGCGGGAGAGGGAGAGACCCAGTACTTC. This encodes CASSLVGLAGEGETQYF.

This clone has a handful of counts. The CDR3 nucleotides are TGTGCCAGCAGCCCGAATGGGGAGGGACGAGCTTTCTTT. Its protein is CASSPNGEGRAFF. J is TRBJ1-1 and V is TRBV7-6; D possibly corresponds to TRBD1 (5 bases). Between the trimmed V and J ends, which lost 5 bases and 10 bases, there was a span of 17 bases. Germline V gene data show CDR1 as SGHVS and CDR2 as FNYEAQ. CDR3 length: 13 amino acids.

The chain carries TRBV12-5 and TRBJ2-5; D gene unclear. With 4 bases removed from V and 5 bases from J, the gap between germline ends came to 5 bases. Germline assignment: CDR1 LGHNT and CDR2 FRNRAP. There are 11 residues in the CDR3. As DNA, the CDR3 is TGTGCTAGTGGTTCCCGGGAGACCCAGTACTTC. Translating gives CASGSRETQYF.

This clone was recorded a few times. The chain couples TRBV25-1 to TRBJ1-1, with 9 positions matching TRBD1. This CDR3 is built from 16 residues. Germline assignment: CDR1 MGHDK and CDR2 SYGVNS. V trimming: 0 bases; J trimming: 5 bases; junction bases outside the gene matches: 7. The CDR3 spells CASSEYEDRGRTEAFF. CDR3 bases: TGTGCCAGCAGTGAATATGAGGACAGGGGAAGAACTGAAGCTTTCTTT. The full variable domain, with the rest looked up from reference TRBV25-1 and TRBJ1-1, is EADIYQTPRYLVIGTGKKITLECSQTMGHDKMYWYQQDPGMELHLIHYSYGVNSTEKGDLSSESTVSRIRTEHFPLTLESARPSHTSQYLCASSEYEDRGRTEAFFGQGTRLTVV.

The chain combines TRBV28 with TRBJ1-4; 7 positions match TRBD1. Trimming took 2 bases from V and 8 from J; bases not matched to a gene: 5. Germline CDR1 reads MDHEN; CDR2 reads SYDVKM. The CDR3 is made up of 14 amino acids. The CDR3 sequence: CASSLEGAGEKLFF. The CDR3 DNA reads TGTGCCAGCAGTTTAGAGGGGGCGGGGGAAAAACTGTTTTTT.

This clone was counted once. V gene TRBV7-8 combines with J gene TRBJ2-2; D might be TRBD2 (6 bases). V lost 4 bases, J lost 4 bases, and 10 bases lay in between. CDR1 and CDR2 from the germline V gene are SGHVS and FQNEAQ. The CDR3 has 14 amino acids. The CDR3 sequence: CASSWDFSTGELFF. The CDR3 DNA is TGTGCCAGCAGCTGGGACTTCTCCACCGGGGAGCTGTTTTTT.

The chain recombines TRBV9 with TRBJ2-3, with no clear D. The CDR3 runs 16 residues. Germline V gene lookup returns CDR1 SGDLS and CDR2 YYNGEE. Trimming removed 0 bases from V and 0 bases from J, with 11 bases in between. The CDR3 loop is CASSVVPSPSTDTQYF. CDR3 bases: TGTGCCAGCAGCGTAGTTCCCAGTCCTAGCACAGATACGCAGTATTTT.

This clone was seen a few times. The V and J genes are TRBV3-1 (or the pseudogene TRBV3-2) and TRBJ2-7, with a tentative D call TRBD2 (6 bases). V was clipped by 8 bases and J by 2 bases, with 19 bases between them. The germline CDR1 and CDR2 sequences are LGHDT and YNNKEL (reference sequence). CDR3 length: 15 amino acids. CDR3 coding DNA: TGTGCCAGCGATAAGGGCGGGACTGGGGCCTACGAGCAGTACTTC. It codes for CASDKGGTGAYEQYF.

This clone was seen more than once but under ten times. This chain joins TRBV4-1 and TRBJ2-7, with D perhaps matching TRBD1 (6 bases). The CDR3 totals 14 residues. Per germline, CDR1 MGHRA and CDR2 YSYEKL. The V gene lost 1 base and the J gene lost 2 bases, with 9 bases spanning the gap. In nucleotides, the CDR3 is TGCGCCAGCAGCCAAGCAGGGGAACCCTACGAGCAGTACTTC. It is translated as CASSQAGEPYEQYF.

This chain connects TRBV18 to TRBJ2-7; TRBD1 matches 9 bases. Looked up from germline, CDR1 is KGHSH and CDR2 is LQKENI. The CDR3 is 15 residues long. V lost 3 bases, J lost 3 bases, and 6 bases stayed unmatched. The CDR3 DNA follows: TGTGCCAGCTCACCGGGGACAGGGTCCTTCTACGAGCAGTACTTC. The encoded protein is CASSPGTGSFYEQYF.

The gene calls are TRBV6-1 and TRBJ1-4, with D possibly matching TRBD1 (5 bases). V shed 0 bases and J shed 4 bases, with 9 bases lying between them. The CDR3 sequence is 15 residues long. Germline CDR1 and CDR2: MNHNS and SASEGT. CDR3 in DNA: TGTGCCAGCAGTGAAGCCTCGGGGGGTAATGAAAAACTGTTTTTT. It is translated as CASSEASGGNEKLFF.

This clone was seen just once. The rearrangement joins TRBV20-1 to TRBJ2-6, with 9 bases fitting TRBD2. There are 16 residues in the CDR3. Germline CDR1 DFQATT, CDR2 SNEGSKA (reference sequence). With V trimmed by 3 bases and J by 2 bases, 5 bases remained unmatched. This CDR3 is CSASISSGTGANVLTF. CDR3 DNA sequence: TGCAGTGCTAGTATTTCTAGCGGGACTGGGGCCAACGTCCTGACTTTC.

The chain combines TRBV4-1 with TRBJ2-1, with D unresolved. The germline gives CDR1 MGHRA, CDR2 YSYEKL. This CDR3 is built from 20 residues. V lost 0 bases and J lost 3, with 24 bases in between. The CDR3 DNA sequence: TGCGCCAGCAGCCAAGATCTTCTAGGTTCCCGTCGACTTGGCTACAATGAGCAGTTCTTC. This gives the protein CASSQDLLGSRRLGYNEQFF.